The next 14 T cell receptor beta chains were all read from a single sample in a study of spatial heterogeneity in lung cancer. Time point noted: sample taken at primary tumor resection. No antigens are known for them. From the 5' RACE reads, TCRdb called clonotypes with MiXCR, one entry per CDR3 protein. The table records 1,500 or so distinct CDR3 sequences, around a sixth of them present only once. The study, taken as a whole, reports: Within tumors, counts of expanded alpha and beta TCRs tracked tumor mutation counts.

This specimen was lung tumor tissue, taken at surgery. These receptors all stem from a male donor with early-stage non-small cell lung cancer.

By sample share, this clonotype is medium-sized. The chain carries TRBV5-1 and TRBJ2-7; no firm D call. Germline V gene data show CDR1 as SGHRS and CDR2 as YFSETQ. The V end was cut by 0 bases, the J end by 0 bases, with 13 bases between. The CDR3 sequence is 16 residues long. CDR3 sequence reads: CASSLEVGLSSYEQYF. The CDR3 DNA reads TGCGCCAGCAGCTTGGAGGTTGGTCTGAGCTCCTACGAGCAGTACTTC.

This clonotype was seen only a few times. This rearrangement joins TRBV7-2 to TRBJ2-7, with 8 bases matching TRBD1. With 4 bases clipped from V and 5 bases from J, the junction kept 10 bases outside the gene matches. This CDR3 has 15 residues. CDR1 is SGHTA and CDR2 is FQGNSA in the germline V gene. The CDR3 DNA reads TGTGCCAGCAGCTCTCGGACAGGGAAATTGAACGAGCAGTACTTC. As protein: CASSSRTGKLNEQYF.

This clonotype showed up just a few times. The V and J genes are TRBV5-1 and TRBJ2-5, with D maybe TRBD1 (5 bases). The V gene's germline CDR1 is SGHRS and CDR2 YFSETQ. V lost 0 bases and J lost 5, with 11 bases in between. The length of the CDR3 is 14 residues. CDR3 coding DNA: TGCGCCAGCAGCTTGGGGCAGGGAAGCGAGACCCAGTACTTC. Protein: CASSLGQGSETQYF.

In its sample, this clonotype ranks as medium-sized. This sequence joins TRBV12-3 or TRBV12-4 and TRBJ1-6; 10 nucleotides align to TRBD1. V was clipped by 6 bases and J by 4 bases; unmatched bases: 3. The CDR3 contains 15 residues. CDR3 region: CASRLGQGYNSPLHF. Here the CDR3 DNA reads TGTGCCAGCAGATTGGGACAGGGGTATAATTCACCCCTCCACTTT.

The chain joins TRBV5-4 to TRBJ2-7; 9 nucleotides match TRBD1. The germline V gene has CDR1 SGHNT and CDR2 YYREEE (reference sequence). The CDR3 totals 16 residues. V was clipped by 5 bases and J by 3 bases; unmatched bases: 12. CDR3 protein: CASSPGTGGSDYEQYF. The CDR3, as DNA: TGTGCCAGCAGTCCTGGTACAGGGGGCTCTGACTACGAGCAGTACTTC.

By share, this clonotype ranks as large. V and J are TRBV18 and TRBJ2-5; 7 bases are a match to TRBD1. The length of the CDR3 is 16 residues. With V trimmed by 0 bases and J by 2 bases, 6 bases remained unmatched. Germline lookup yields CDR1 KGHSH and CDR2 LQKENI. CDR3 sequence (DNA): TGTGCCAGCTCACCACCGGGACAGATCTTACAAGAGACCCAGTACTTC. As protein: CASSPPGQILQETQYF.

In this sample, this clonotype is large (0.1 to 1%). The chain joins TRBV7-2 to TRBJ2-1; weak D call: TRBD2 (6 bases). V lost 3 bases and J 2 bases, leaving 11 bases between the germline ends. Germline V gene lookup returns CDR1 SGHTA and CDR2 FQGNSA. This CDR3 is built from 15 residues. The CDR3 protein is CASSFTGLPYNEQFF. As DNA, the CDR3 is TGTGCCAGCAGCTTCACGGGACTTCCCTACAATGAGCAGTTCTTC.

This clonotype occurred a few times. The V gene is TRBV10-3, the J gene TRBJ2-2; unclear D gene. Looked up from germline, CDR1 is ENHRY and CDR2 is SYGVKD. V lost 0 bases and J 5 bases, leaving 7 bases between the germline ends. CDR3 length equals 14 residues. The CDR3 nucleotides read TGTGCCATCAGTGAGTCCACCACAACCGGGGAGCTGTTTTTT. Amino acid sequence: CAISESTTTGELFF.

This clonotype qualifies as medium-sized. The chain has TRBV12-3 or TRBV12-4 and TRBJ1-5; 8 positions agree with TRBD1. The CDR3 is 13 amino acids. V shed 6 bases, J shed 7 bases, and the junction held 5 bases outside the gene matches. The DNA of the CDR3 is TGTGCCAGCAGGCCGACAGGGGTGCAGCCCCAGCATTTT. Protein: CASRPTGVQPQHF.

This clonotype qualifies as large. The rearrangement joins TRBV24-1 to TRBJ1-2; 8 positions agree with TRBD1. This CDR3 is 14 amino acids long. CDR1 is KGHDR and CDR2 is SFDVKD in the germline V gene. V shed 5 bases, J shed 8 bases, and the junction held 9 bases outside the gene matches. CDR3 loop: CATSATGQGGGYTF. CDR3 in DNA: TGTGCCACCAGTGCCACTGGACAGGGCGGCGGCTACACCTTC.

Judged by abundance, this clonotype is medium-sized (0.01 to 0.1%). The V and J genes are TRBV7-6 and TRBJ2-3; possibly TRBD2 for D (5 bases). Trimming pared 1 base from V and 2 bases from J, leaving 7 bases between. Germline values: CDR1 SGHVS, CDR2 FNYEAQ. CDR3 length: 14 residues. The CDR3 region is CASSLERNTDTQYF. The CDR3 bases are TGTGCCAGCAGCTTAGAGCGGAACACAGATACGCAGTATTTT.

V gene TRBV25-1 combines with J gene TRBJ2-5; tentatively, D is TRBD2 (6 bases). Germline lookup yields CDR1 MGHDK and CDR2 SYGVNS. The V gene lost 3 bases and the J gene lost 5 bases, with 16 bases spanning the gap. The CDR3 length is 15 residues. Here the CDR3 reads CASSDSGTLAETQYF. The DNA of the CDR3 is TGTGCCAGCAGTGATTCGGGGACTCTGGCGGAGACCCAGTACTTC.

This clonotype is large within its sample. V usage is TRBV9 and J usage is TRBJ2-5, with 9 bases fitting TRBD2. Germline CDR1 SGDLS, CDR2 YYNGEE. With V trimmed by 1 base and J by 5 bases, 9 bases remained unmatched. This CDR3 contains 16 residues. The CDR3 sequence is CASSVLAGDPMETQYF. CDR3 DNA: TGTGCCAGCAGCGTATTAGCGGGGGACCCAATGGAGACCCAGTACTTC. Variable domain in full (rest from reference TRBV9 and TRBJ2-5): DSGVTQTPKHLITATGQRVTLRCSPRSGDLSVYWYQQSLDQGLQFLIQYYNGEERAKGNILERFSAQQFPDLHSELNLSSLELGDSALYFCASSVLAGDPMETQYFGPGTRLLVL.

This clonotype was seen only a few times. The CDR3 loop is CASSLGRNYEQYF. In DNA, the CDR3 is TGTGCCAGCAGCCTGGGACGGAACTACGAGCAGTACTTC. V and J are TRBV3-1 and TRBJ2-7; tentatively, D is TRBD1 or TRBD2 (5 bases each). CDR1 is LGHDT and CDR2 is YNNKEL in the germline V gene (reference sequence). V was shortened by 4 bases and J by 3 bases, with 10 bases between the two germline ends. This CDR3 region has 13 residues.